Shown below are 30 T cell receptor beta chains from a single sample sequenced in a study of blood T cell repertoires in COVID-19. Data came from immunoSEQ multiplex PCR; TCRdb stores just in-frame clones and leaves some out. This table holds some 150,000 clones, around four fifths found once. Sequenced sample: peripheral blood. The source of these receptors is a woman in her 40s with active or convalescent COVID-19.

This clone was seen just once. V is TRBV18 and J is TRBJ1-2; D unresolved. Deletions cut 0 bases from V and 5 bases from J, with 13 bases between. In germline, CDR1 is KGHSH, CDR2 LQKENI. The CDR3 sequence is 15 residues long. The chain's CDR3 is CASSPPSGRGYGYTF. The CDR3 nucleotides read TGTGCCAGCTCACCACCAAGCGGGCGCGGTTATGGCTACACCTTC.

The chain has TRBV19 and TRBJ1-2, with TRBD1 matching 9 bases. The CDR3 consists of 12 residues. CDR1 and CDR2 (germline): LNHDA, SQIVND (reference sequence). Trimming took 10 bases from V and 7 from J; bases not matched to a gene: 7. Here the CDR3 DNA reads TGTGCCACCTTAACGGGACAGGGTGGCTACACCTTC. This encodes CATLTGQGGYTF.

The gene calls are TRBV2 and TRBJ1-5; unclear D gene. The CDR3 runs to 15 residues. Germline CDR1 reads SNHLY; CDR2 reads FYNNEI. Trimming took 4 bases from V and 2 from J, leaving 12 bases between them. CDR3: CASSVKGGGNQPQHF. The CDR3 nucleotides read TGTGCCAGCAGTGTGAAGGGCGGGGGCAATCAGCCCCAGCATTTT.

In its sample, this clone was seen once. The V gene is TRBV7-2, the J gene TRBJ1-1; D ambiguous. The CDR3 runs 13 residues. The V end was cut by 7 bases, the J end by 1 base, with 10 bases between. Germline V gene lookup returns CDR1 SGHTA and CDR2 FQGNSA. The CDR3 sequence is CASTRSTNTEAFF. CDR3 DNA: TGTGCCAGCACCAGGTCCACGAACACTGAAGCTTTCTTT.

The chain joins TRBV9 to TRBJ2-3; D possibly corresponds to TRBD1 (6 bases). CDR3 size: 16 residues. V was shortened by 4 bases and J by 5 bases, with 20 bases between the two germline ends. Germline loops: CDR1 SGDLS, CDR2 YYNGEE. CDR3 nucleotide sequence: TGTGCCAGCAGCCTTAGCATTTGGACAGCGAGAGATACGCAGTATTTT. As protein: CASSLSIWTARDTQYF. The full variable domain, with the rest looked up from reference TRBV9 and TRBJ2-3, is DSGVTQTPKHLITATGQRVTLRCSPRSGDLSVYWYQQSLDQGLQFLIQYYNGEERAKGNILERFSAQQFPDLHSELNLSSLELGDSALYFCASSLSIWTARDTQYFGPGTRLTVL.

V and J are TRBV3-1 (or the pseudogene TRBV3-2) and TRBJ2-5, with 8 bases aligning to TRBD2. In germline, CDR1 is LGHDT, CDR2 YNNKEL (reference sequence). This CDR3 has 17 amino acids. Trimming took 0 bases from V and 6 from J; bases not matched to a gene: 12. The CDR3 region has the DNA TGTGCCAGCAGCCAAGATAGGGGAGTAGCGGGACTAAAGACCCAGTACTTC. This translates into CASSQDRGVAGLKTQYF.

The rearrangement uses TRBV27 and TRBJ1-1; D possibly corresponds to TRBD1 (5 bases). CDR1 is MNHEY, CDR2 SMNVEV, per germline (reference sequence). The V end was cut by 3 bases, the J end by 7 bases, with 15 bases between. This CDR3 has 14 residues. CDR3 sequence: CASSFGARPNEAFF. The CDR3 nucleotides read TGTGCCAGCAGTTTTGGGGCGAGGCCGAATGAAGCTTTCTTT.

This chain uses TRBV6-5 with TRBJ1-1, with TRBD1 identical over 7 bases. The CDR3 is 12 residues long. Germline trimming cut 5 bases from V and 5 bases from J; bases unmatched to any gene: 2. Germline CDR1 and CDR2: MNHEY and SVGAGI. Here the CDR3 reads CASSPTGTEAFF. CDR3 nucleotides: TGTGCCAGCAGTCCGACAGGGACTGAAGCTTTCTTT.

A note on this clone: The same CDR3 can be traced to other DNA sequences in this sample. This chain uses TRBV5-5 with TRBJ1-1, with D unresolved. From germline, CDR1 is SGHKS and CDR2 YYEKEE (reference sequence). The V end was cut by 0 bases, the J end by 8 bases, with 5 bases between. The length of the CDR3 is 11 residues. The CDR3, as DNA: TGTGCCAGCAGCTTGGCCAGAGAAGCTTTCTTT. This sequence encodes CASSLAREAFF.

The CDR3 is CSVDSRIGTEAFF. CDR3 bases: TGCAGCGTTGATTCCAGGATTGGAACTGAAGCTTTCTTT. This chain connects TRBV29-1 to TRBJ1-1; D remains ambiguous. The CDR3 is 13 residues long. Trimming pared 3 bases from V and 5 bases from J, leaving 13 bases between. Germline CDR1 and CDR2: SQVTM and ANQGSEA.

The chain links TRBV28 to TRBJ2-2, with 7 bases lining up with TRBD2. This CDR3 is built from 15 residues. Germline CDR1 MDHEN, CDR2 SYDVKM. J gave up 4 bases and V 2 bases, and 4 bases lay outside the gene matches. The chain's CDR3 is CASSLRGGGTGELFF. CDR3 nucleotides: TGTGCCAGCAGTTTAAGGGGCGGGGGCACCGGGGAGCTGTTTTTT.

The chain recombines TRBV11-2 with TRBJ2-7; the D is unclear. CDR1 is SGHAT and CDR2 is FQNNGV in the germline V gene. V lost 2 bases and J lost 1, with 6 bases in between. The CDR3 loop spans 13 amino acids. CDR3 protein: CASSLSQSYEQYF. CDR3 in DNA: TGTGCCAGCAGCTTAAGTCAGTCCTACGAGCAGTACTTC.

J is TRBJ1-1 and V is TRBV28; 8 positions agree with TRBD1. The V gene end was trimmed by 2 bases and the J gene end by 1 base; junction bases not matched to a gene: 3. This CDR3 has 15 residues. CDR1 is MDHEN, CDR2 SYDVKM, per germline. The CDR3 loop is CASSLNTGGNTEAFF. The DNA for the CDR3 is TGTGCCAGCAGTTTAAACACAGGGGGGAACACTGAAGCTTTCTTT. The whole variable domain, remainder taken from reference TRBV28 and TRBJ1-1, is DVKVTQSSRYLVKRTGEKVFLECVQDMDHENMFWYRQDPGLGLRLIYFSYDVKMKEKGDIPEGYSVSREKKERFSLILESASTNQTSMYLCASSLNTGGNTEAFFGQGTRLTVV.

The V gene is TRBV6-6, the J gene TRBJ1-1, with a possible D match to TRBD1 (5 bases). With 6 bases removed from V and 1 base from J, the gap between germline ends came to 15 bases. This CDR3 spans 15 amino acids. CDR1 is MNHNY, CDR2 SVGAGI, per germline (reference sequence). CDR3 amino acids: CASRTQGLGNTEAFF. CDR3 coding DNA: TGTGCCAGCAGGACTCAGGGACTGGGGAACACTGAAGCTTTCTTT.

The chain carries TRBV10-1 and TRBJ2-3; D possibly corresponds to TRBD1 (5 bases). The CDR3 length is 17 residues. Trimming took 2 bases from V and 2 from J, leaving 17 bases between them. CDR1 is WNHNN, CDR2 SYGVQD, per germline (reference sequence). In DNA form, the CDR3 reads TGCGCCAGCAGTGAGGGTCAATTTGCGGACAACACAGATACGCAGTATTTT. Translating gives CASSEGQFADNTDTQYF.

The CDR3 loop is CASSLDRAVGYTF. The CDR3 DNA follows: TGTGCCAGCAGCTTAGACAGAGCGGTGGGCTACACCTTC. The V gene is TRBV7-2, the J gene TRBJ1-2; D unclear. This CDR3 has 13 amino acids. CDR1 is SGHTA and CDR2 is FQGNSA in the germline V gene. Trimming pared 1 base from V and 8 bases from J, leaving 11 bases between.

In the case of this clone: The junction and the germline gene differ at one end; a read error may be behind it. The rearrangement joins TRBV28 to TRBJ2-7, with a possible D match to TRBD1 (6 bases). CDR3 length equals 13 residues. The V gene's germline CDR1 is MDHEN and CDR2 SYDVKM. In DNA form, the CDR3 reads TGTGCCAGCAGTTTACCCATACCAGGGGTCGCGCGCTTC. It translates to CASSLPIPGVARF.

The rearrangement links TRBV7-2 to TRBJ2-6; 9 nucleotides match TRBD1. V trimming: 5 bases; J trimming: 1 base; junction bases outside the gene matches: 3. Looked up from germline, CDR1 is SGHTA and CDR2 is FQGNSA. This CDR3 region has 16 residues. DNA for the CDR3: TGTGCCAGCAGCACAGGGACAGGGTCTGGGGCCAACGTCCTGACTTTC. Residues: CASSTGTGSGANVLTF.

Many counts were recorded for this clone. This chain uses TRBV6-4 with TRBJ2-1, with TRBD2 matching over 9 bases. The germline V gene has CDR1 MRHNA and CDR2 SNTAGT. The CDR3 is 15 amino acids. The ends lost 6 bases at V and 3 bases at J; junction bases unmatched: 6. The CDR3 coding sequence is TGTGCCAGCAGCCGGGAGACTAGCGGCTACAATGAGCAGTTCTTC. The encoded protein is CASSRETSGYNEQFF.

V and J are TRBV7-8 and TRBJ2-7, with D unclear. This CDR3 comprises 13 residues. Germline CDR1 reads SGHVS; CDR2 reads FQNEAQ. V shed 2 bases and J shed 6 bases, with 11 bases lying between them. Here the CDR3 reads CASSLTMAVEQYF. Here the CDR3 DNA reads TGTGCCAGCAGCTTAACTATGGCGGTCGAGCAGTACTTC.

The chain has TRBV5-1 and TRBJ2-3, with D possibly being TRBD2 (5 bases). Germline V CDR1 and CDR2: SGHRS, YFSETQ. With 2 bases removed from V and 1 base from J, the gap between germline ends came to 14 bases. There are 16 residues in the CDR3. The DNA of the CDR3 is TGCGCCAGCAGCTTAATTCAGCGAGCGGGCACAGATACGCAGTATTTT. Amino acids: CASSLIQRAGTDTQYF.

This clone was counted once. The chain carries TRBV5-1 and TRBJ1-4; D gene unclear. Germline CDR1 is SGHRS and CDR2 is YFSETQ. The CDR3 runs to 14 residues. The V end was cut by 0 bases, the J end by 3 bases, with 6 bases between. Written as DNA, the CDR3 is TGCGCCAGCAGCTTGGGACACTCTAATGAAAAACTGTTTTTT. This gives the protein CASSLGHSNEKLFF. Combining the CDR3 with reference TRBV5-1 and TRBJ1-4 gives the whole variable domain KAGVTQTPRYLIKTRGQQVTLSCSPISGHRSVSWYQQTPGQGLQFLFEYFSETQRNKGNFPGRFSGRQFSNSRSEMNVSTLELGDSALYLCASSLGHSNEKLFFGSGTQLSVL.

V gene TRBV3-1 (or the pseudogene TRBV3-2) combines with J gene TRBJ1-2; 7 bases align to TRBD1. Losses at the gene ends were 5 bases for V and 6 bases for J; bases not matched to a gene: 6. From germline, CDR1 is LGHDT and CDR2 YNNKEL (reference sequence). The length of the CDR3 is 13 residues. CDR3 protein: CASSDRVGHGYTF. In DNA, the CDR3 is TGTGCCAGCAGCGACAGGGTCGGTCATGGCTACACCTTC.

The CDR3 protein is CASTTGNQPQHF. The CDR3 DNA reads TGTGCCAGTACCACAGGGAATCAGCCCCAGCATTTT. The gene calls are TRBV19 and TRBJ1-5, with a possible D match to TRBD1 (6 bases). The CDR3 is 12 amino acids. V lost 7 bases and J lost 4, with 8 bases in between. The germline CDR1 and CDR2 sequences are LNHDA and SQIVND (reference sequence).

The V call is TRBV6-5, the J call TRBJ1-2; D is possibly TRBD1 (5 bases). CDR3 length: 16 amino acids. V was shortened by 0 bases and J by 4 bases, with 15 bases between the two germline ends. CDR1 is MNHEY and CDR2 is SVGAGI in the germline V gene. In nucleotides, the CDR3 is TGTGCCAGCAGTTACTCCGACAGCCTTAACAGCTATGGCTACACCTTC. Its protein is CASSYSDSLNSYGYTF.

This CDR3 is CASSLELGFSYNEQFF. CDR3 sequence (DNA): TGCGCCAGCAGCTTGGAATTGGGCTTCTCCTACAATGAGCAGTTCTTC. V and J are TRBV5-1 and TRBJ2-1; no definite D call. V was trimmed by 0 bases and J by 0 bases, leaving 10 bases between them. Germline CDR1 is SGHRS and CDR2 is YFSETQ. This CDR3 has 16 residues.

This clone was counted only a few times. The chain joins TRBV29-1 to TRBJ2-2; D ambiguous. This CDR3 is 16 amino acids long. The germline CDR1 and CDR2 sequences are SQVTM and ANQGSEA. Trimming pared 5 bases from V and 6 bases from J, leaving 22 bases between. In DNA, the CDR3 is TGCAGCGTTTCCTTGACCCAGGTTATGCCCCCCGGGGAGCTGTTTTTT. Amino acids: CSVSLTQVMPPGELFF.

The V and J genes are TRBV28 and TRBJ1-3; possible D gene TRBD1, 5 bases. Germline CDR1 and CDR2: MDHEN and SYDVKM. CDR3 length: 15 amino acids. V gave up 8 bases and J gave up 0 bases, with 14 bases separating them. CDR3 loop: CASGDGGSSGNTIYF. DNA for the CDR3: TGTGCCAGCGGGGATGGGGGGAGCTCTGGAAACACCATATATTTT.

CDR3 sequence (DNA): TGTGCCAGCACCGACACAGGGGGCTGGAATCAGCCCCAGCATTTT. It translates to CASTDTGGWNQPQHF. This chain connects TRBV28 to TRBJ1-5, with TRBD1 identical over 9 bases. The CDR3 sequence is 15 residues long. Germline V gene data show CDR1 as MDHEN and CDR2 as SYDVKM. V trimming: 7 bases; J trimming: 4 bases; junction bases outside the gene matches: 8.

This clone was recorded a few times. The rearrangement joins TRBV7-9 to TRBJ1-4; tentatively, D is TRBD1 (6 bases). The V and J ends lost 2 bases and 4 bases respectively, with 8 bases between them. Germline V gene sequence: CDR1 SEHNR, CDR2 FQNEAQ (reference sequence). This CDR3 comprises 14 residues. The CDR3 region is CASSLPRGNEKLFF. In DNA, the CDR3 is TGTGCCAGCAGCTTACCCAGGGGTAATGAAAAACTGTTTTTT.